This entry lists 30 T cell receptor beta chains sequenced from one sample in a study of blood T cells in healthy people across ages. The use of a sample-barcoded 5' primer and a J-beta primer mix characterized a second PCR of roughly 7 to 12 cycles. One entry per CDR3 protein results from TCRdb running MiXCR on the 5' RACE reads. The sample carries around 1.5 million distinct CDR3 sequences, roughly 40% recorded once. Sequenced sample: blood. The receptors originated from a woman aged 18 to 35 in good health.

This clonotype was found a few times. The J gene is TRBJ2-7, the V gene TRBV6-2 or TRBV6-3, with 7 bases that match TRBD1. Trimming at V came to 5 bases and at J to 2 bases, leaving 6 bases not matched to a gene. Looked up from germline, CDR1 is MNHEY and CDR2 is SVGEGT. The CDR3 sequence is 14 residues long. The CDR3 reads CASSPEGATYEQYF. The DNA for the CDR3 is TGTGCCAGCAGTCCCGAGGGGGCGACCTACGAGCAGTACTTC.

In its sample, this clonotype was seen a few times. The chain joins TRBV12-3 or TRBV12-4 to TRBJ1-1; 9 bases align to TRBD1. The CDR3 covers 16 residues. Trimming cost V 3 bases and J 0 bases; bases outside gene matches: 5. The CDR3 region has the DNA TGTGCCAGCAGTTTTAGGACAGGGGTTTTGAACACTGAAGCTTTCTTT. It codes for CASSFRTGVLNTEAFF.

This clonotype came up a few times. The V gene is TRBV20-1, the J gene TRBJ2-7; D possibly corresponds to TRBD1 (6 bases). This CDR3 has 12 amino acids. CDR1 and CDR2 (germline): DFQATT, SNEGSKA (reference sequence). Trimming took off 5 bases at V and 4 bases at J, with 12 bases between the two ends. CDR3 nucleotide sequence: TGCAGTGCTCGGAGTACAGGGTACGAGCAGTACTTC. This gives the protein CSARSTGYEQYF.

This clonotype was seen more than once but under ten times. The chain uses TRBV12-5 and TRBJ2-5; tentatively, D is TRBD1 or TRBD2 (6 bases each). Trimming shortened V by 0 bases and J by 5 bases, and 13 bases separated the two germline ends. Germline loops: CDR1 LGHNT, CDR2 FRNRAP. The CDR3 sequence is 15 residues long. Here the CDR3 DNA reads TGTGCTAGTGGTTTGGTTCAGGAGGGGGATGAGACCCAGTACTTC. Translation gives CASGLVQEGDETQYF.

This clonotype has a handful of counts. The J gene is TRBJ1-1, the V gene TRBV7-9; D uncertain. The CDR3 totals 13 residues. Looked up from germline, CDR1 is SEHNR and CDR2 is FQNEAQ (reference sequence). Trimming stripped 7 bases from V and 1 base from J, with 10 bases between. CDR3 residues: CASTITANTEAFF. The CDR3 DNA is TGTGCCAGCACGATAACAGCGAACACTGAAGCTTTCTTT.

This clonotype was picked up many times. The chain couples TRBV27 to TRBJ2-7; D is perhaps TRBD1 (6 bases). The CDR3 sequence is 13 residues long. Germline V gene data show CDR1 as MNHEY and CDR2 as SMNVEV (reference sequence). Trimming cost V 6 bases and J 2 bases, with 11 bases left between them. The CDR3 spells CASSLQGPYEQYF. For the CDR3, the DNA is TGTGCCAGCAGCTTACAGGGTCCCTACGAGCAGTACTTC.

As concerns this clonotype: A read error is possible here, since a much larger clone lies one base away. J is TRBJ2-1 and V is TRBV7-9; no reliable D call. The CDR3 sequence is 12 residues long. CDR1 is SEHNR, CDR2 FQNEAQ, per germline (reference sequence). The V end lost 5 bases, the J end lost 6 bases, and 8 bases lay between the germline ends. CDR3 loop: CASSAHSNEQFF. CDR3 in DNA: TGTGCCAGCAGCGCCCACTCCAATGAGCAGTTCTTC.

This clonotype was picked up a small number of times. The gene calls are TRBV10-3 and TRBJ1-2; a weak D match, TRBD1 (6 bases). This CDR3 contains 14 residues. The ends were cut back, 7 bases at V and 6 bases at J, with 18 bases in the middle. Germline V CDR1 and CDR2: ENHRY, SYGVKD. The CDR3 region is CAIKSKGVVDGYTF. Written as DNA, the CDR3 is TGTGCCATCAAATCCAAGGGGGTAGTCGATGGCTACACCTTC.

This clonotype has ten or more counts. This chain connects TRBV4-1 to TRBJ2-7; the D is unclear. Germline V CDR1 and CDR2: MGHRA, YSYEKL. Trimming stripped 5 bases from V and 2 bases from J, with 10 bases between. The CDR3 is made up of 13 amino acids. CDR3 residues: CASSVGRTYEQYF. The CDR3 DNA sequence: TGCGCCAGCAGCGTGGGCAGAACCTACGAGCAGTACTTC.

The DNA for the CDR3 is TGCAGTGCTAGAGATCTGGCGGGGGTTACCCGGGCCACAGATACGCAGTATTTT. This codes for CSARDLAGVTRATDTQYF. This sequence joins TRBV20-1 and TRBJ2-3; 7 bases agree with TRBD2. The CDR3 has 18 residues. J lost 2 bases, V lost 0 bases, and 14 bases had no gene match. The V gene's germline CDR1 is DFQATT and CDR2 SNEGSKA (reference sequence).

This chain links TRBV7-9 with TRBJ1-4; D is possibly TRBD1 (5 bases). The CDR3 loop spans 15 amino acids. Trimming cost V 5 bases and J 4 bases, with 14 bases left between them. Germline assignment: CDR1 SEHNR and CDR2 FQNEAQ (reference sequence). DNA for the CDR3: TGTGCCAGCAGCCTTCGACAGTCGAATAATGAAAAACTGTTTTTT. Residues: CASSLRQSNNEKLFF.

This clonotype was observed a few times. This chain uses TRBV28 with TRBJ1-6; TRBD1 is a possible D gene (5 bases). Germline lookup yields CDR1 MDHEN and CDR2 SYDVKM. The CDR3 is 15 amino acids. The V and J ends lost 7 bases and 7 bases respectively, with 17 bases between them. The CDR3 spells CASNPTGRVNSPLHF. The CDR3 DNA follows: TGTGCCAGCAATCCCACGGGACGAGTGAATTCACCCCTCCACTTT.

The CDR3: CSAHGQGVDHGYTF. The DNA of the CDR3 is TGCAGTGCTCACGGACAGGGAGTGGACCATGGCTACACCTTC. The rearrangement joins TRBV20-1 to TRBJ1-2; 8 bases match TRBD1. Per germline, CDR1 DFQATT and CDR2 SNEGSKA (reference sequence). V was pared by 5 bases and J by 6 bases, with 11 bases of the junction left unmatched. The CDR3 is 14 residues long.

The chain couples TRBV4-2 to TRBJ2-1; no reliable D call. The end of the DNA fits TRBJ2-7 better, so the J call may be wrong. This CDR3 has 16 amino acids. Germline CDR1 reads LGHNA; CDR2 reads YNFKEQ. The CDR3 sequence is CASSQVKGVSYNEQYF. The CDR3 DNA reads as TGTGCCAGCAGCCAAGTGAAGGGCGTCTCCTACAATGAGCAGTACTTC.

A few counts support this clonotype. The chain carries TRBV6-1 and TRBJ2-7, with 11 bases identical to TRBD1. Per germline, CDR1 MNHNS and CDR2 SASEGT. V lost 7 bases and J lost 5; bases outside the gene matches: 7. The CDR3 is 14 residues long. The CDR3, as DNA: TGTGCCAGCATTCGGGACAGGGGGAACCACGAGCAGTACTTC. Translated: CASIRDRGNHEQYF.

This chain links TRBV10-3 with TRBJ2-5, with D possibly being TRBD2 (6 bases). The germline V gene has CDR1 ENHRY and CDR2 SYGVKD. The CDR3 loop spans 11 amino acids. Trimming took 7 bases from V and 11 from J, leaving 14 bases between them. The CDR3 DNA reads as TGTGCCATCAAAGCTAGCGTTGAGCAGTACTTC. Translating it yields CAIKASVEQYF.

The chain is built from TRBV20-1 and TRBJ1-5; 7 bases match TRBD1. With 5 bases clipped from V and 4 bases from J, the junction kept 8 bases outside the gene matches. In germline, CDR1 is DFQATT, CDR2 SNEGSKA (reference sequence). This CDR3 comprises 14 residues. The chain's CDR3 is CSAEQGTQNQPQHF. The CDR3 coding sequence is TGCAGTGCTGAACAGGGGACACAAAATCAGCCCCAGCATTTT.

The chain links TRBV5-1 to TRBJ1-4; a weak D match, TRBD1 (5 bases). The CDR3 is made up of 14 amino acids. Germline loops: CDR1 SGHRS, CDR2 YFSETQ. Trimming stripped 2 bases from V and 8 bases from J, with 13 bases between. CDR3 sequence reads: CASSLSGTVEKLFF. CDR3 in DNA: TGCGCCAGCAGCTTATCCGGGACGGTAGAAAAACTGTTTTTT.

Only a few counts were recorded for this clonotype. The rearrangement joins TRBV29-1 to TRBJ1-2; D is undetermined. This CDR3 has 14 residues. Germline assignment: CDR1 SQVTM and CDR2 ANQGSEA. Trimming left V 7 bases short and J 4 bases short, with 19 bases between. The CDR3 reads CSAVNPNSFYGYTF. CDR3 nucleotide sequence: TGCAGCGCCGTTAACCCAAACTCCTTCTATGGCTACACCTTC.

The gene calls are TRBV2 and TRBJ1-5; no clear D. This CDR3 is 15 amino acids long. With 7 bases removed from V and 2 bases from J, the gap between germline ends came to 15 bases. Germline V gene sequence: CDR1 SNHLY, CDR2 FYNNEI. The CDR3 region has the DNA TGTGCCAGCACCTTAGACCGAATGCGCAATCAGCCCCAGCATTTT. This encodes CASTLDRMRNQPQHF.

This clonotype occurred a few times. This chain joins TRBV7-9 and TRBJ2-1; the match to TRBD2 covers 9 bases. Trimming took 1 base from V and 6 from J; bases not matched to a gene: 10. Looked up from germline, CDR1 is SEHNR and CDR2 is FQNEAQ (reference sequence). CDR3 size: 17 residues. The CDR3: CASSLGASGTRFNEQFF. The CDR3 DNA follows: TGTGCCAGCAGCTTAGGGGCTAGCGGGACGCGATTCAATGAGCAGTTCTTC.

This clonotype was observed a handful of times. The chain joins TRBV12-3 or TRBV12-4 to TRBJ2-1; D gene unclear. CDR3 length: 12 amino acids. The V end lost 1 base, the J end lost 10 bases, and 8 bases lay between the germline ends. This CDR3 reads CASSLGSVEQFF. The CDR3 DNA reads TGTGCCAGCAGTTTAGGCAGTGTCGAGCAGTTCTTC.

The chain recombines TRBV7-2 with TRBJ2-7; the match to TRBD2 covers 8 bases. The V and J ends lost 5 bases and 7 bases, in that order; junction bases with no gene match: 16. This CDR3 has 16 residues. CDR1 is SGHTA, CDR2 FQGNSA, per germline. CDR3 DNA sequence: TGTGCCAGCAGCCCACGACTAGCGAGAGGGGCACATGAGCAGTACTTC. It yields the protein CASSPRLARGAHEQYF.

V and J are TRBV14 and TRBJ2-1; tentatively, D is TRBD2 (6 bases). CDR1 and CDR2 from the germline V gene are SGHDN and FVKESK. V was pared by 6 bases and J by 7 bases, with 19 bases between. This CDR3 comprises 15 residues. Here the CDR3 reads CASRSGGTTGNEQFF. CDR3 coding DNA: TGTGCCAGCAGGTCCGGCGGGACCACTGGAAATGAGCAGTTCTTC.

This clonotype has more than one count but fewer than ten. The V call is TRBV7-8, the J call TRBJ1-6, with TRBD1 identical over 8 bases. The J segment lost 9 bases and the V segment lost 1 base, leaving 8 bases of the junction unmatched. Per germline, CDR1 SGHVS and CDR2 FQNEAQ. The length of the CDR3 is 16 residues. CDR3 bases: TGTGCCAGCAGCTTAGTATCTGACAGGGGACGTTCACCCCTCCACTTT. This sequence encodes CASSLVSDRGRSPLHF.

V is TRBV6-1 and J is TRBJ2-7, with unresolved D. CDR3 length: 11 residues. Germline V gene data show CDR1 as MNHNS and CDR2 as SASEGT. Here the CDR3 DNA reads TGTGTCAGGACCGACTCCTACGAGCAGTACTTC. It is translated as CVRTDSYEQYF.

This chain links TRBV6-2 or TRBV6-3 with TRBJ2-1; 10 nucleotides line up with TRBD2. Germline trimming cut 4 bases from V and 6 bases from J; bases unmatched to any gene: 12. The CDR3 sequence is 17 residues long. CDR1 and CDR2 (germline): MNHEY, SVGEGT. The CDR3 DNA follows: TGTGCCAGCAGTTCTCTAGCGGGGGCTGGAGGTTTCAATGAGCAGTTCTTC. The encoded protein is CASSSLAGAGGFNEQFF.

This chain links TRBV10-3 with TRBJ1-4; D gene ambiguous. The V end lost 7 bases, the J end lost 0 bases, and 9 bases lay between the germline ends. The CDR3 spans 14 residues. Germline CDR1 reads ENHRY; CDR2 reads SYGVKD. The CDR3 loop is CAIKGGPTNEKLFF. Here the CDR3 DNA reads TGTGCCATCAAAGGCGGGCCAACTAATGAAAAACTGTTTTTT.

The genes are TRBV12-3 or TRBV12-4 and TRBJ2-1; the D call may be TRBD1 or TRBD2 (5 bases each). Gene TRBJ2-7 matches the end of the DNA better, so the J call may be wrong. There are 17 residues in the CDR3. The CDR3 is CASSLQMGPSSYNEQYF. The CDR3 bases are TGTGCCAGCAGTTTGCAAATGGGACCAAGCTCCTACAATGAGCAGTACTTC.

V usage is TRBV20-1 and J usage is TRBJ2-1; D call uncertain. V lost 8 bases, J lost 7 bases, and 15 bases lay in between. Germline lookup yields CDR1 DFQATT and CDR2 SNEGSKA (reference sequence). This CDR3 spans 12 amino acids. The CDR3 nucleotides read TGCAGTCCCTTGGGCCTCGGAAATGAGCAGTTCTTC. It translates to CSPLGLGNEQFF.